Described below is a single T cell receptor (beta chain) sequence and its context. Its antigen remains undetermined. No base qualities exist here, and no much larger clone lies one base off it. The data stem from a study of CD8 T cells in ankylosing spondylitis (dated by TCRdb to 2016 to 2017). As for the study more broadly: T cell receptor beta repertoires were profiled in healthy donors and ankylosing spondylitis patients so that disease-linked TCR variants could be found. The full study cohort was made up of about 25 ankylosing spondylitis patients and 95 to 130 healthy donors. Peripheral blood was sampled, and synovial fluid was also collected from ankylosing spondylitis patients.

Study-level results and caveats: The disease-linked clones were reported to be significantly enriched in matched synovial fluid samples from ankylosing spondylitis patients. Blood from ankylosing spondylitis patients appeared to be characterized by a TCR beta motif composed of under ten highly homologous amino acid variants. Some TCR beta motif variants had previously been reported in synovial fluid and blood of reactive arthritis patients, which suggested common disease-initiation mechanisms. The disease-linked clones had a CD8+ phenotype and were found at relatively low frequencies in peripheral blood.

The reads were generated on an Illumina HiSeq 2500. TCR beta libraries were prepared by quantitative 5'-RACE with molecular barcodes. Regarding the original processing steps: A new computational method based on a probabilistic model of VDJ rearrangement was used to identify disease-linked TCR variants. TCRdb handled the public reads itself, with Q25 trimming in fastp and clone calling in MiXCR, and kept productive beta chains. Each entry is one CDR3 protein sequence, shown with its most common DNA and genes. It is TCRdb's table, rather than the study itself, that gives the V and J calls and clone size. This sample holds about 840,000 distinct CDR3 sequences; 12% were observed only once. The ten most abundant clones make up 0.45% to 0.6% of the sample. Spanning cysteine to phenylalanine, the CDR3 consists of 13 amino acids. The sequence is cut down to CDR3 DNA, 39 bases in frame from base 1. Per the germline V gene (reference sequence), DFQATT is the CDR1 and SNEGSKA is the CDR2. Trimming removed 6 bases from V and 0 bases from J, leaving 11 bases between the germline ends.

The source is a male donor with ankylosing spondylitis. The sequence links TRBV20-1 to TRBJ1-1; D gene: possibly TRBD1, on 5 matching bases. The sequenced sample was blood, either unsorted or a sorted T cell fraction (not recorded which). At the DNA level, the sequence is TGCAGTGCCCTGGGACCAATGAACACTGAAGCTTTCTTT. Translation gives CSALGPMNTEAFF.